A single sample gave rise to the 2 T cell receptor beta chains below, sequenced in a study of blood T cell repertoires in COVID-19. Profiled with immunoSEQ multiplex PCR; TCRdb holds only in-frame clones, not every one. The sample yields 150,000 to 180,000 clones, approximately 80% seen once. Sequencing was carried out using peripheral blood. Every receptor here comes from a woman aged 50 to 60 with acute or convalescent COVID-19.

Note on this clone: An end of the junction does not agree with germline; a read error may underlie this. The chain is built from TRBV6-5 and TRBJ1-1; no clear D gene. The CDR3 length is 15 residues. Germline V CDR1 and CDR2: MNHEY, SVGAGI. CDR3: CASSYFGLANTEAFF. DNA of the CDR3: TGTGCCAGCAGCTACTTCGGTCTAGCCAACACTGAAGCTTTCTTT.

The gene calls are TRBV7-9 and TRBJ1-5, with no clear D. Trimming took 7 bases from V and 9 from J, leaving 19 bases between them. CDR1 is SEHNR, CDR2 FQNEAQ, per germline (reference sequence). The CDR3 has 14 amino acids. CDR3 loop: CASTVAGSTLPQHF. The CDR3 coding sequence is TGTGCCAGCACCGTGGCGGGCAGCACACTGCCCCAGCATTTT.